These 26 T cell receptor beta chains were sequenced from one sample in a study of CD8 T cells in Susac syndrome. cDNA came from about 0.5 to 1 ug RNA primed by random hexamers. TCRdb independently ran MiXCR on the immunoSEQ multiplex PCR reads; one entry per CDR3 protein. The sample has fewer than 90,000 distinct CDR3 sequences; approximately 94% are singletons. Material: CD8+ T cells from PBMCs. These receptors originate from a human donor with Susac syndrome.

This sequence joins TRBV7-9 and TRBJ2-1, with unresolved D. Germline CDR1 SEHNR, CDR2 FQNEAQ (reference sequence). This CDR3 has 11 amino acids. Trimming shortened V by 5 bases and J by 5 bases, and 4 bases separated the two germline ends. CDR3 in DNA: TGTGCCAGCAGCCCGGACAATGAGCAGTTCTTC. This codes for CASSPDNEQFF.

This clonotype appeared once. J is TRBJ1-2 and V is TRBV11-2; 8 positions agree with TRBD1. Trimming took 6 bases from V and 8 from J; bases not matched to a gene: 8. The CDR3 runs to 13 residues. Germline V lookup: CDR1 SGHAT, CDR2 FQNNGV. CDR3: CASSPGTGDGYTF. The CDR3 nucleotides are TGTGCCAGCAGTCCCGGGACAGGAGACGGCTACACCTTC. The full variable domain, with the rest looked up from reference TRBV11-2 and TRBJ1-2, is EAGVAQSPRYKIIEKRQSVAFWCNPISGHATLYWYQQILGQGPKLLIQFQNNGVVDDSQLPKDRFSAERLKGVDSTLKIQPAKLEDSAVYLCASSPGTGDGYTFGSGTRLTVV.

This clonotype has a handful of counts. The chain carries TRBV4-3 and TRBJ2-7; 7 nucleotides agree with TRBD1. From germline, CDR1 is LGHNA and CDR2 YSLEER. J was trimmed by 3 bases and V by 0 bases; bases with no gene match: 8. The CDR3 has 16 residues. The CDR3 coding sequence is TGCGCCAGCAGCCAAGATTATCGACAGGGTGACTACGAGCAGTACTTC. This translates into CASSQDYRQGDYEQYF.

The chain carries TRBV5-1 and TRBJ2-1; no reliable D call. This CDR3 is built from 14 residues. Germline CDR1 reads SGHRS; CDR2 reads YFSETQ. V was trimmed by 5 bases and J by 3 bases, leaving 12 bases between them. The CDR3 DNA sequence: TGCGCCAGCAGTGTTGACTTATTCTACAATGAGCAGTTCTTC. This encodes CASSVDLFYNEQFF. Looking up the rest from reference TRBV5-1 and TRBJ2-1 gives the full variable domain: KAGVTQTPRYLIKTRGQQVTLSCSPISGHRSVSWYQQTPGQGLQFLFEYFSETQRNKGNFPGRFSGRQFSNSRSEMNVSTLELGDSALYLCASSVDLFYNEQFFGPGTRLTVL.

The V gene is TRBV6-4, the J gene TRBJ2-1; D is unclear. The germline CDR1 and CDR2 sequences are MRHNA and SNTAGT. The CDR3 contains 15 residues. V gave up 3 bases and J gave up 5 bases, with 14 bases separating them. CDR3 in DNA: TGTGCCAGCAGTGATGGGGTTAGGCCCAACAATGAGCAGTTCTTC. Translating gives CASSDGVRPNNEQFF.

The V and J genes are TRBV20-1 and TRBJ2-5; D is ambiguous. V was cut by 3 bases and J by 1 base, with 9 bases left in between. The CDR3 sequence is 13 residues long. Germline V gives CDR1 DFQATT, CDR2 SNEGSKA (reference sequence). DNA for the CDR3: TGCAGTGCTAGTAGACAAGCCCAAGAGACCCAGTACTTC. Translated, it gives CSASRQAQETQYF.

The V call is TRBV3-1, the J call TRBJ1-1; D possibly corresponds to TRBD1 (5 bases). Between the trimmed V and J ends, which lost 6 bases and 3 bases, there was a span of 17 bases. The CDR3 contains 15 residues. CDR1 and CDR2 (germline): LGHDT, YNNKEL (reference sequence). The CDR3 is CASSPAPWGDTEAFF. DNA of the CDR3: TGTGCCAGCAGTCCAGCCCCCTGGGGGGACACTGAAGCTTTCTTT.

This chain links TRBV2 with TRBJ1-2; D is uncertain. The CDR3 sequence is 12 residues long. V dropped 10 bases and J dropped 4 bases, with 13 bases sitting between them. Germline CDR1 SNHLY, CDR2 FYNNEI. The CDR3 nucleotides are TGTGCCACAGATCGCGGGAGCTATGGCTACACCTTC. It yields the protein CATDRGSYGYTF.

Worth noting for this clonotype: At one end, the junction sequence differs from germline, possibly due to a read error. The V call is TRBV4-1, the J call TRBJ2-7; D gene uncertain. CDR3 length equals 14 residues. Germline V gene sequence: CDR1 MGHRA, CDR2 YSYEKL. The CDR3 nucleotides are TGCGCCAGCAGCCAACCCGGACGCTCCCACGAGCAGTACTTC. It codes for CASSQPGRSHEQYF.

The chain employs TRBV6-2 or TRBV6-3 and TRBJ2-5; D remains unclear. Germline assignment: CDR1 MNHEY and CDR2 SVGEGT. This CDR3 region has 12 residues. The germline V and J ends were trimmed by 2 bases and 2 bases, with 3 bases remaining between them. The CDR3 DNA is TGTGCCAGCAGTTACAGTCAAGAGACCCAGTACTTC. The encoded protein is CASSYSQETQYF.

The chain recombines TRBV5-1 with TRBJ1-1; weak D call: TRBD1 (5 bases). The ends were cut back, 4 bases at V and 0 bases at J, with 10 bases in the middle. CDR1 and CDR2 from the germline V gene are SGHRS and YFSETQ. This CDR3 has 14 amino acids. The CDR3 sequence is CASSPQAMNTEAFF. The CDR3 DNA reads TGCGCCAGCAGCCCACAGGCCATGAACACTGAAGCTTTCTTT.

This chain joins TRBV29-1 and TRBJ2-7; D gene uncertain. The CDR3 runs 12 residues. Germline loops: CDR1 SQVTM, CDR2 ANQGSEA. The V and J ends lost 3 bases and 3 bases respectively, with 9 bases between them. The CDR3 nucleotides read TGCAGCGTTGAGGGCAGAGACTACGAGCAGTACTTC. Protein: CSVEGRDYEQYF.

V gene TRBV6-5 combines with J gene TRBJ2-2, with no clear D. The V end lost 2 bases, the J end lost 3 bases, and 4 bases lay between the germline ends. The germline gives CDR1 MNHEY, CDR2 SVGAGI. This CDR3 comprises 13 residues. CDR3 coding DNA: TGTGCCAGCAGTTACATCTACACCGGGGAGCTGTTTTTT. Protein sequence: CASSYIYTGELFF.

The chain has TRBV7-9 and TRBJ1-2; TRBD1 is a possible D gene (5 bases). This CDR3 comprises 14 residues. Trimming removed 1 base from V and 5 bases from J, with 11 bases in between. Germline V lookup: CDR1 SEHNR, CDR2 FQNEAQ (reference sequence). For the CDR3, the DNA is TGTGCCAGCAGCTTAGAGGGCAGGGCATATGGCTACACCTTC. Translation: CASSLEGRAYGYTF. The variable domain in full, with the rest retrieved from reference TRBV7-9 and TRBJ1-2, is DTGVSQNPRHKITKRGQNVTFRCDPISEHNRLYWYRQTLGQGPEFLTYFQNEAQLEKSRLLSDRFSAERPKGSFSTLEIQRTEQGDSAMYLCASSLEGRAYGYTFGSGTRLTVV.

This clonotype was observed a single time. The V and J genes are TRBV20-1 and TRBJ1-4, with D unclear. The CDR3 contains 14 residues. Germline V gives CDR1 DFQATT, CDR2 SNEGSKA (reference sequence). Trimming pared 3 bases from V and 8 bases from J, leaving 16 bases between. CDR3 coding DNA: TGCAGTGCTAGCAAATCTGTTGGCCCAGAAAAACTGTTTTTT. It codes for CSASKSVGPEKLFF.

The chain links TRBV20-1 to TRBJ1-1, with unresolved D. There are 13 residues in the CDR3. The germline V gene has CDR1 DFQATT and CDR2 SNEGSKA (reference sequence). V was trimmed by 2 bases and J by 4 bases, leaving 11 bases between them. The CDR3 nucleotides are TGCAGTGCTAGACCCTTAGTGGCCACTGAAGCTTTCTTT. Its translation: CSARPLVATEAFF.

In this sample, this clonotype turned up once. The chain recombines TRBV7-2 with TRBJ2-1; TRBD1 matches at 9 bases. CDR3 size: 16 residues. CDR1 is SGHTA, CDR2 FQGNSA, per germline. V lost 0 bases, J lost 2 bases, and 2 bases stayed unmatched. DNA for the CDR3: TGTGCCAGCAGCTTAGCCGGGACAGGGCCCTACAATGAGCAGTTCTTC. It yields the protein CASSLAGTGPYNEQFF.

The chain uses TRBV7-9 and TRBJ2-1; no definite D call. V gave up 2 bases and J gave up 6 bases, with 8 bases separating them. This CDR3 spans 13 amino acids. Germline V gene lookup returns CDR1 SEHNR and CDR2 FQNEAQ (reference sequence). The DNA for the CDR3 is TGTGCCAGCAGCTTATTTACTGTCAATGAGCAGTTCTTC. This sequence encodes CASSLFTVNEQFF.

The chain employs TRBV2 and TRBJ1-2, with D tentatively TRBD1 (5 bases). CDR3 size: 17 residues. Germline lookup yields CDR1 SNHLY and CDR2 FYNNEI. Between the trimmed V and J ends, which lost 0 bases and 2 bases, there was a span of 16 bases. The chain's CDR3 is CASSEAPGDGANYGYTF. DNA for the CDR3: TGTGCCAGCAGTGAAGCGCCGGGGGATGGAGCCAACTATGGCTACACCTTC.

The CDR3 nucleotides read TGTGCCTGGTCCTTCAGGTCCGGACCCAATTCACCCCTCCACTTT. Translated: CAWSFRSGPNSPLHF. V is TRBV30 and J is TRBJ1-6, with D hard to call. V lost 5 bases to trimming and J lost 7 bases, with 18 bases between them. The CDR3 runs to 15 residues. Germline loops: CDR1 GTSNPN, CDR2 SVGIG (reference sequence).

The V and J genes are TRBV18 and TRBJ1-6; TRBD1 is a possible D gene (5 bases). Germline V lookup: CDR1 KGHSH, CDR2 LQKENI. Trimming shortened V by 2 bases and J by 10 bases, and 12 bases separated the two germline ends. The CDR3 has 14 residues. CDR3 DNA: TGTGCCAGCTCACCAAGGGGAGGTAACTCACCCCTCCACTTT. Translation: CASSPRGGNSPLHF.

The rearrangement links TRBV12-3 or TRBV12-4 to TRBJ1-6; 7 nucleotides agree with TRBD1. V was pared by 4 bases and J by 12 bases, with 3 bases of the junction left unmatched. This CDR3 is built from 12 residues. The CDR3: CASSSGGGPLHF. The CDR3 DNA is TGTGCCAGCAGTTCAGGGGGGGGACCCCTCCACTTT.

The V gene is TRBV28, the J gene TRBJ2-5, with D perhaps matching TRBD1 (6 bases). Trimming removed 1 base from V and 3 bases from J, with 9 bases in between. Looked up from germline, CDR1 is MDHEN and CDR2 is SYDVKM. This CDR3 is 14 amino acids long. In nucleotides, the CDR3 is TGTGCCAGCAGTTTATTCGACAGGAAAGAGACCCAGTACTTC. Translating it yields CASSLFDRKETQYF.

Only one count was recorded for this clonotype. The V and J genes are TRBV7-9 and TRBJ2-2, with D perhaps matching TRBD1 or TRBD2 (5 bases each). CDR1 is SEHNR, CDR2 FQNEAQ, per germline (reference sequence). With 5 bases removed from V and 6 bases from J, the gap between germline ends came to 16 bases. CDR3 size: 15 residues. DNA for the CDR3: TGTGCCAGCAGCGCACCCGGGACCAACGCCGGGGAGCTGTTTTTT. Its protein product is CASSAPGTNAGELFF.

This chain uses TRBV3-1 with TRBJ2-6; D might be TRBD2 (6 bases). The V gene's germline CDR1 is LGHDT and CDR2 YNNKEL (reference sequence). Trimming took off 3 bases at V and 1 base at J, with 10 bases between the two ends. The CDR3 contains 16 residues. This chain's CDR3 is CASSHGGESGANVLTF. In DNA form, the CDR3 reads TGTGCCAGCAGCCACGGCGGGGAATCTGGGGCCAACGTCCTGACTTTC.

The chain uses TRBV29-1 and TRBJ2-3; 8 nucleotides agree with TRBD2. Germline trimming cut 7 bases from V and 2 bases from J; bases unmatched to any gene: 11. This CDR3 comprises 15 residues. CDR1 is SQVTM and CDR2 is ANQGSEA in the germline V gene. The CDR3 DNA sequence: TGCAGCGGAAGTTTAGCGGGGAAACCCACAGATACGCAGTATTTT. Its translation: CSGSLAGKPTDTQYF.